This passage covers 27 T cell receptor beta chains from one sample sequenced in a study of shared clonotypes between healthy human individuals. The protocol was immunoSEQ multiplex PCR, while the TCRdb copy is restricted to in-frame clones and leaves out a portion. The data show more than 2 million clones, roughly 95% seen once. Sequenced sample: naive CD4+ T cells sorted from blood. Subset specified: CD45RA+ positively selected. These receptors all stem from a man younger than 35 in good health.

The CDR3 DNA sequence: TGTGCCAGCCGAAGGGTTGGGCACACTGAAGCTTTCTTT. Its translation: CASRRVGHTEAFF. The chain couples TRBV6-5 to TRBJ1-1; D uncertain. Germline V gene data show CDR1 as MNHEY and CDR2 as SVGAGI. The CDR3 consists of 13 residues. The V and J ends lost 8 bases and 3 bases respectively, with 13 bases between them.

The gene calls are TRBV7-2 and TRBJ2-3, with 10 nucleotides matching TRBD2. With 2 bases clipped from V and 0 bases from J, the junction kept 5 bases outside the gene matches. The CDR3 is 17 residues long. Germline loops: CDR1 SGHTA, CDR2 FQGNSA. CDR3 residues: CASSLSSTSGSTDTQYF. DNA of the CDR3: TGTGCCAGCAGCTTATCCTCGACTAGCGGGAGCACAGATACGCAGTATTTT.

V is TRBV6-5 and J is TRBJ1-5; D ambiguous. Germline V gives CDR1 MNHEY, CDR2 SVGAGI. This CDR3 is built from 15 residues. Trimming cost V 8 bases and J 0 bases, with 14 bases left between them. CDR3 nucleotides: TGTGCCAGCCGAATCAGTCCCTATAGCAATCAGCCCCAGCATTTT. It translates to CASRISPYSNQPQHF.

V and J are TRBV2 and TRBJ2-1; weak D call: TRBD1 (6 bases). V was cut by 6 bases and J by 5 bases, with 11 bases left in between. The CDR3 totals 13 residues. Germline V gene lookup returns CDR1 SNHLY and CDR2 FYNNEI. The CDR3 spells CASRVGANNEQFF. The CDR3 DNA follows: TGTGCCAGCAGAGTGGGGGCCAACAATGAGCAGTTCTTC.

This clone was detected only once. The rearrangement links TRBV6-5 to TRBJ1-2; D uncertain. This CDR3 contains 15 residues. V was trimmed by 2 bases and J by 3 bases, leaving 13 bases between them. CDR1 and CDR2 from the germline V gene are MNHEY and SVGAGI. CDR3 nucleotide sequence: TGTGCCAGCAGTTACAAGCTGGGGATGGACTATGGCTACACCTTC. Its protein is CASSYKLGMDYGYTF.

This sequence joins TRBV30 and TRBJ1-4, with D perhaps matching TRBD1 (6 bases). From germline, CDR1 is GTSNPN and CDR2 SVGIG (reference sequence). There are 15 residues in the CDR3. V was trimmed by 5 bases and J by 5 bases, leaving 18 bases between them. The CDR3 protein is CAWRELRGRNEKLFF. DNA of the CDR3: TGTGCCTGGCGAGAATTAAGGGGGAGGAATGAAAAACTGTTTTTT.

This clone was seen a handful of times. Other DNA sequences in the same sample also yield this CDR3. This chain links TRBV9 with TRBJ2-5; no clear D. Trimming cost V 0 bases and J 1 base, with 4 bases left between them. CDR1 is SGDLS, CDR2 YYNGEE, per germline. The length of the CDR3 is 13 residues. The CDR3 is CASSVDSQETQYF. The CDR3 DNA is TGTGCCAGCAGCGTAGACAGCCAAGAGACCCAGTACTTC.

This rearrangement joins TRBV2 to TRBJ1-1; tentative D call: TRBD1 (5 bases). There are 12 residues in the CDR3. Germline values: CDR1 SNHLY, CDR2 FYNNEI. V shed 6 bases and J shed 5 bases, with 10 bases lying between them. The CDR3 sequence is CASRSGITEAFF. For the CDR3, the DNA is TGTGCCAGCAGGTCAGGGATTACTGAAGCTTTCTTT.

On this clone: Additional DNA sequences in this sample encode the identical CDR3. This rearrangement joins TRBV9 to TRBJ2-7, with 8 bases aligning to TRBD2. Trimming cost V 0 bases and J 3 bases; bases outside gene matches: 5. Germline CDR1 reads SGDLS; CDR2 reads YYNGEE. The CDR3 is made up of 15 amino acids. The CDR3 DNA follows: TGTGCCAGCAGCGTAGCCGAAGCGGGGGTCTACGAGCAGTACTTC. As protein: CASSVAEAGVYEQYF.

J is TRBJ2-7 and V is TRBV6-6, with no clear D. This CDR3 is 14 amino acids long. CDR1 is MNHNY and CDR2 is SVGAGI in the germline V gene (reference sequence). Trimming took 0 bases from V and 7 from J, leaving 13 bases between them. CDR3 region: CASSYSDSAREQYF. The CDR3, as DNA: TGTGCCAGCAGTTACTCCGACTCCGCTCGGGAGCAGTACTTC.

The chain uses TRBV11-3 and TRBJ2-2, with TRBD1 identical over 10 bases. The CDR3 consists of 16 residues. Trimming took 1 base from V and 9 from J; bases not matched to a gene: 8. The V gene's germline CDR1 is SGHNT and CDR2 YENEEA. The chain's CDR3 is CASSLGQGAVERELFF. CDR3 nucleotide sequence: TGTGCCAGCAGCTTAGGACAGGGGGCTGTGGAACGGGAGCTGTTTTTT.

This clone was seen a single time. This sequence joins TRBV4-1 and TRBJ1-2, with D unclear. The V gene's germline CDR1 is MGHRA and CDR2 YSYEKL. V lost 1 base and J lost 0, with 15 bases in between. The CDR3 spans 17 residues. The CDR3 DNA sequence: TGCGCCAGCAGCCAAGTCTTCGAGGCACTCCCTAACTATGGCTACACCTTC. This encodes CASSQVFEALPNYGYTF.

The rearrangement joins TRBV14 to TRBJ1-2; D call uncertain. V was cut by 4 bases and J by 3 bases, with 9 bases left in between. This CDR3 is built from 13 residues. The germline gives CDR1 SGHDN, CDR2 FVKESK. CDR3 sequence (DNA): TGTGCCAGCAGCCGGAACAGAGACTATGGCTACACCTTC. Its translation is CASSRNRDYGYTF.

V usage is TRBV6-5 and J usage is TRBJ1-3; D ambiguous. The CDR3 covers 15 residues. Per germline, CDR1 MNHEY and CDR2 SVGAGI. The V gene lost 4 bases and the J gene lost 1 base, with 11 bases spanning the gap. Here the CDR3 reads CASSFGEGSGNTIYF. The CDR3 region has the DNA TGTGCCAGCAGTTTCGGAGAAGGGTCTGGAAACACCATATATTTT.

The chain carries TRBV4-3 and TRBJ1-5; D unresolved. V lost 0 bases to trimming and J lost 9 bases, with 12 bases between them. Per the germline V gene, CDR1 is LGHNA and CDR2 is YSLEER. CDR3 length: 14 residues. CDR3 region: CASSQDMGVGPQHF. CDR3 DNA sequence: TGCGCCAGCAGCCAAGATATGGGAGTGGGGCCCCAGCATTTT.

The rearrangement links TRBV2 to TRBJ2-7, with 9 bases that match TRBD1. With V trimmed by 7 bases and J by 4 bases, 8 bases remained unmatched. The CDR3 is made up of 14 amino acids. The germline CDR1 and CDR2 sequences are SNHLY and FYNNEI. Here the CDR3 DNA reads TGTGCCAGCAATGGACAGGGGAGTGTGTACGAGCAGTACTTC. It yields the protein CASNGQGSVYEQYF.

The CDR3 protein is CASSRGLESYNEQFF. In nucleotides, the CDR3 is TGTGCCAGCTCACGAGGACTAGAGTCATACAATGAGCAGTTCTTC. The J gene is TRBJ2-1, the V gene TRBV18, with TRBD2 matching over 7 bases. Germline lookup yields CDR1 KGHSH and CDR2 LQKENI. V was clipped by 4 bases and J by 4 bases; unmatched bases: 7. This CDR3 comprises 15 residues.

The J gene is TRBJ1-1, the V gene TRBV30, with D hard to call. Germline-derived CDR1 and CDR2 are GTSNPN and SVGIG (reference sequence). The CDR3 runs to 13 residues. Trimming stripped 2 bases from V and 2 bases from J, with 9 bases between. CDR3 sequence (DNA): TGTGCCTGGAGTTGGTCGGTCAACACTGAAGCTTTCTTT. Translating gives CAWSWSVNTEAFF.

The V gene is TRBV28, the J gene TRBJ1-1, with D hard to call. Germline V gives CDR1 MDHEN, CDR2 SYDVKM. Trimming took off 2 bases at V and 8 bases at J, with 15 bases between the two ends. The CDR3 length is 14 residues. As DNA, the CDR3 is TGTGCCAGCAGTTTAAGCCAGGCAGGAGGCGAAGCTTTCTTT. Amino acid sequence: CASSLSQAGGEAFF.

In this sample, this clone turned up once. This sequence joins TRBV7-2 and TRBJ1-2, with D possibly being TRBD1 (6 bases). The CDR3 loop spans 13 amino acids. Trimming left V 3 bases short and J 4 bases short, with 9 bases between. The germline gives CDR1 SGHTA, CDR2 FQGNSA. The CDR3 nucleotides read TGTGCCAGCAGCTTCAGGGGAAGCTATGGCTACACCTTC. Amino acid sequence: CASSFRGSYGYTF.

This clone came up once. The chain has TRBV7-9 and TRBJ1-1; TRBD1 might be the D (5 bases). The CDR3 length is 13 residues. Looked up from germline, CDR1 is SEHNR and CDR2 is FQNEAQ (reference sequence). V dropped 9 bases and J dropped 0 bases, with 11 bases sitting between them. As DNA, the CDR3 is TGTGCCAGTCGGGGCAGTATGAACACTGAAGCTTTCTTT. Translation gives CASRGSMNTEAFF.

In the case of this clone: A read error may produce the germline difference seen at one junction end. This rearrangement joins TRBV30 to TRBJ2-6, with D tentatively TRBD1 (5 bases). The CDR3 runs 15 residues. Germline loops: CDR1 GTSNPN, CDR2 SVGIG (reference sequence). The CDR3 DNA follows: TGTGCCTGGAGAAATAGGGGCTCTGGGGCCGACGTCCTGACTTTC. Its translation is CAWRNRGSGADVLTF.

The CDR3 DNA follows: TGTGCCAGCAGCCGTCGGTCCGGGGGAGGACAGTCAATTTACAATGAGCAGTTCTTC. Translation: CASSRRSGGGQSIYNEQFF. V gene TRBV11-2 combines with J gene TRBJ2-1; D possibly matches TRBD1 or TRBD2 (6 bases each). The CDR3 is 19 residues long. V lost 5 bases, J lost 4 bases, and 27 bases lay in between. Germline assignment: CDR1 SGHAT and CDR2 FQNNGV.

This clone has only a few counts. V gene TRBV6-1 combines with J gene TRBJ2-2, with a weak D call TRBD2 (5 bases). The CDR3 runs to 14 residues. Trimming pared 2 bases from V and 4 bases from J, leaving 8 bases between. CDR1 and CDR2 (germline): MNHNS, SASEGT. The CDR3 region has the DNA TGTGCCAGCAGTGAACGCGAGGGCACCGGGGAGCTGTTTTTT. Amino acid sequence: CASSEREGTGELFF.

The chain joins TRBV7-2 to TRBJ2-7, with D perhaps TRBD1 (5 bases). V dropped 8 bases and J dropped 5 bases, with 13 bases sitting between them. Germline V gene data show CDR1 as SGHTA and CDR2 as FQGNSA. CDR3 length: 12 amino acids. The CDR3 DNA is TGTGCCAGCCCCCCGCAGGGTAACGAGCAGTACTTC. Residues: CASPPQGNEQYF.

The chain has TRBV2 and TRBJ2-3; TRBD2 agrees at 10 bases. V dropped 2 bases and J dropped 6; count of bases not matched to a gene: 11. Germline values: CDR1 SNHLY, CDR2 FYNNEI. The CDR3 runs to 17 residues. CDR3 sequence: CASSERALAGVADTQYF. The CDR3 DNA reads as TGTGCCAGCAGTGAAAGGGCCCTAGCGGGAGTGGCGGATACGCAGTATTTT.

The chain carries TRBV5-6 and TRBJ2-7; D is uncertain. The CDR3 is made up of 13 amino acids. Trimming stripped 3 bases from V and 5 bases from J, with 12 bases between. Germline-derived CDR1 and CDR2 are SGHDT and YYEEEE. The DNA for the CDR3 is TGTGCCAGCAGCTCCCCGTCGTTCCACGAGCAGTACTTC. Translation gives CASSSPSFHEQYF.